The T cell receptor beta chain under discussion was sequenced for a study of post-analysis software for immune sequencing data. Study summary: Multiple sclerosis in the patients followed relapsing-remitting, secondary progressive and progressive-relapsing courses.

Study-level findings and limits: F-measure co-clustering was strong for batch-matched samples. The normalized Chao1 diversity of multiple sclerosis patients was significantly lower than that of controls. When patients were compared with controls, a handful of TRBV segments were more frequent, TRBV5-6, TRBV5-1 and TRBV20-1 among them.

The sample holds many counts of this clonotype. Its antigen remains unknown. The CDR3 is made up of 15 amino acids. V dropped 4 bases and J dropped 7; count of bases not matched to a gene: 15. Germline CDR1 is SQVTM and CDR2 is ANQGSEA. Carried by the TCR beta cDNA libraries were unique molecular identifiers. TCRdb recomputed calls from the PCR reads with MiXCR, one row per CDR3 protein. Here the sample spans fewer than 700,000 distinct CDR3 sequences, 44% being singletons. The source material was blood. This clonotype was obtained from a girl aged 10 to 17 with multiple sclerosis. The V and J genes are TRBV29-1 and TRBJ2-7, with 8 bases aligning to TRBD2. For the CDR3, the DNA is TGCAGCGTTGTGAGGGACGGCGCGGGACTAGAGGAGCAGTACTTC. This encodes CSVVRDGAGLEEQYF.